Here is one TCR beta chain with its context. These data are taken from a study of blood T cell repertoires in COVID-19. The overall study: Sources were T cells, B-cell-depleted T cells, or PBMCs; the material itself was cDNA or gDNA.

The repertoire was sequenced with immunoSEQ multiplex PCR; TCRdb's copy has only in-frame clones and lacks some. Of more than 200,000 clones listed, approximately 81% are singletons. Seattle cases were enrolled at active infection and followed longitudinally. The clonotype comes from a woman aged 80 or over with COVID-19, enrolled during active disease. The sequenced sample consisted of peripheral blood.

CDR3 protein: CASSPRPRGELFF. The CDR3 DNA sequence: TGTGCCAGCAGCCCACGTCCCAGAGGGGAGCTGTTTTTT. V and J are TRBV7-3 and TRBJ2-2; D unclear. Trimming pared 5 bases from V and 8 bases from J, leaving 12 bases between. The germline V gene has CDR1 SGHTA and CDR2 FQGTGA. The CDR3 sequence is 13 residues long.